The 30 T cell receptor beta chains given below trace back to one sample, sequenced in a study of T-cell memory formation after mild COVID-19. From the 5' RACE reads, TCRdb called clonotypes with MiXCR, one entry per CDR3 protein. The repertoire holds approximately 400,000 distinct CDR3 sequences, with roughly 18% as singletons. Sequencing input: PBMCs or a T cell subset sorted from them (not recorded which). These receptors originate from a man aged 18 to 29 who had mild COVID-19 (a few samples of this study predate the infection). Cell type and time point are not known.

A few counts support this clonotype. V gene TRBV19 combines with J gene TRBJ2-3, with D possibly matching TRBD2 (6 bases). The V gene lost 4 bases and the J gene lost 12 bases, with 20 bases spanning the gap. The length of the CDR3 is 14 residues. Looked up from germline, CDR1 is LNHDA and CDR2 is SQIVND (reference sequence). The CDR3: CASSTPDGGVTQYF. The DNA for the CDR3 is TGTGCCAGTAGTACCCCTGACGGGGGAGTGACCCAGTATTTT. The full variable domain, completed using reference TRBV19 and TRBJ2-3, is DGGITQSPKYLFRKEGQNVTLSCEQNLNHDAMYWYRQDPGQGLRLIYYSQIVNDFQKGDIAEGYSVSREKKESFPLTVTSAQKNPTAFYLCASSTPDGGVTQYFGPGTRLTVL.

V and J are TRBV12-3 or TRBV12-4 and TRBJ2-2; TRBD2 matches at 14 bases. The length of the CDR3 is 15 residues. V was clipped by 6 bases and J by 3 bases; unmatched bases: 0. The CDR3 sequence: CASRGLAGDTGELFF. The CDR3 DNA sequence: TGTGCCAGCAGGGGACTAGCGGGGGACACCGGGGAGCTGTTTTTT.

The V call is TRBV12-5, the J call TRBJ2-1, with 9 bases fitting TRBD1. CDR3 length equals 14 residues. Germline CDR1 reads LGHNT; CDR2 reads FRNRAP. With V trimmed by 4 bases and J by 8 bases, 6 bases remained unmatched. Written as DNA, the CDR3 is TGTGCTAGTGGTTCCGGGACAGGGATATATGAGCAGTTCTTC. Translated: CASGSGTGIYEQFF.

This clonotype was found many times. The rearrangement uses TRBV5-1 and TRBJ2-3, with 8 bases lining up with TRBD2. The V gene's germline CDR1 is SGHRS and CDR2 YFSETQ. The CDR3 has 16 amino acids. V lost 0 bases to trimming and J lost 2 bases; unmatched junction nucleotides: 5. DNA for the CDR3: TGCGCCAGCAGCTTGGAGCCGACTAGCGCCACAGATACGCAGTATTTT. Translated: CASSLEPTSATDTQYF. Based on the CDR3 plus reference TRBV5-1 and TRBJ2-3, the full variable domain is KAGVTQTPRYLIKTRGQQVTLSCSPISGHRSVSWYQQTPGQGLQFLFEYFSETQRNKGNFPGRFSGRQFSNSRSEMNVSTLELGDSALYLCASSLEPTSATDTQYFGPGTRLTVL.

This clonotype was seen once. The rearrangement links TRBV29-1 to TRBJ1-2, with D unclear. This CDR3 region has 14 residues. In germline, CDR1 is SQVTM, CDR2 ANQGSEA. Trimming cost V 3 bases and J 0 bases, with 11 bases left between them. The CDR3 sequence is CSVDLAASNYGYTF. The CDR3, as DNA: TGCAGCGTTGATTTGGCAGCCTCTAACTATGGCTACACCTTC.

This clonotype was counted only a few times. With a much larger clone just one base away, this may be a read error. The chain links TRBV7-6 to TRBJ2-2, with D possibly matching TRBD1 (6 bases). The CDR3 consists of 12 residues. CDR1 is SGHVS, CDR2 FNYEAQ, per germline. Trimming shortened V by 5 bases and J by 7 bases, and 8 bases separated the two germline ends. The CDR3 coding sequence is TGTGCCAGCAGCCAGGGGTACGGGGAGCTGTTTTTT. Translating it yields CASSQGYGELFF.

The chain has TRBV7-8 and TRBJ2-1, with 7 bases aligning to TRBD1. The CDR3 contains 16 residues. Trimming took 2 bases from V and 9 from J; bases not matched to a gene: 13. Germline lookup yields CDR1 SGHVS and CDR2 FQNEAQ. The CDR3 reads CASSLNRGSLSVEQFF. The CDR3 bases are TGTGCCAGCAGCTTAAACAGGGGATCCCTCTCGGTTGAGCAGTTCTTC. Complete variable domain (other parts from reference TRBV7-8 and TRBJ2-1): GAGVSQSPRYKVAKRGQDVALRCDPISGHVSLFWYQQALGQGPEFLTYFQNEAQLDKSGLPSDRFFAERPEGSVSTLKIQRTQQEDSAVYLCASSLNRGSLSVEQFFGPGTRLTVL.

This chain joins TRBV6-4 and TRBJ2-7; D ambiguous. The germline V gene encodes CDR1 MRHNA and CDR2 SNTAGT. The CDR3 loop spans 13 amino acids. Trimming pared 2 bases from V and 3 bases from J, leaving 8 bases between. CDR3 amino acids: CASSDGPNYEQYF. The CDR3 DNA follows: TGTGCCAGCAGTGACGGGCCCAACTACGAGCAGTACTTC.

This clonotype was detected only a few times. The rearrangement links TRBV20-1 to TRBJ1-5; TRBD1 matches 8 bases. Germline-derived CDR1 and CDR2 are DFQATT and SNEGSKA (reference sequence). This CDR3 has 14 amino acids. With V trimmed by 3 bases and J by 1 base, 2 bases remained unmatched. The CDR3 region is CSARTGASNQPQHF. The DNA of the CDR3 is TGCAGTGCTAGGACAGGGGCGAGCAATCAGCCCCAGCATTTT.

This clonotype turned up a few times. V and J are TRBV6-2 or TRBV6-3 and TRBJ2-1; D might be TRBD1 (5 bases). The V gene lost 2 bases and the J gene lost 5 bases, with 7 bases spanning the gap. Germline V gene data show CDR1 as MNHEY and CDR2 as SVGEGT. The CDR3 contains 13 residues. The CDR3 region has the DNA TGTGCCAGCAGTTACCGACAGCACAATGAGCAGTTCTTC. Amino acids: CASSYRQHNEQFF.

This clonotype came up a few times. The gene calls are TRBV7-9 and TRBJ2-5, with D unclear. This CDR3 region has 13 residues. Between the trimmed V and J ends, which lost 3 bases and 5 bases, there was a span of 10 bases. The germline CDR1 and CDR2 sequences are SEHNR and FQNEAQ (reference sequence). In DNA, the CDR3 is TGTGCCAGCAGCTTGGGAAAATGGGAGACCCAGTACTTC. It codes for CASSLGKWETQYF.

The rearrangement joins TRBV10-3 to TRBJ2-7, with a tentative D call TRBD1 (6 bases). V was trimmed by 3 bases and J by 5 bases, leaving 11 bases between them. This CDR3 contains 13 residues. Per germline, CDR1 ENHRY and CDR2 SYGVKD. In nucleotides, the CDR3 is TGTGCCATCAGTGACAGGGGAGTCAACGAGCAGTACGTC. Translating gives CAISDRGVNEQYV.

This chain joins TRBV7-2 and TRBJ1-3, with unresolved D. The CDR3 spans 13 residues. Trimming took 7 bases from V and 0 from J, leaving 7 bases between them. CDR1 is SGHTA, CDR2 FQGNSA, per germline. As DNA, the CDR3 is TGTGCCAGCACCACGAACTCTGGAAACACCATATATTTT. It yields the protein CASTTNSGNTIYF.

In this sample, this clonotype turned up a few times. The chain recombines TRBV20-1 with TRBJ1-2; TRBD1 agrees at 10 bases. Germline V gives CDR1 DFQATT, CDR2 SNEGSKA (reference sequence). This CDR3 spans 14 amino acids. With 2 bases clipped from V and 8 bases from J, the junction kept 8 bases outside the gene matches. The DNA for the CDR3 is TGCAGTGCTAGAAATGCGGACAGGGGGGACGGCTACACCTTC. Protein: CSARNADRGDGYTF.

The gene calls are TRBV6-5 and TRBJ1-6; possible D gene TRBD1, 5 bases. The CDR3 covers 14 residues. Germline values: CDR1 MNHEY, CDR2 SVGAGI. V shed 2 bases and J shed 14 bases, with 16 bases lying between them. The CDR3 region has the DNA TGTGCCAGCAGTTACGGACACCCTCTAAGGTCCCTCCACTTT. Its protein is CASSYGHPLRSLHF.

The CDR3 is CASSSNSGGSDTQYF. The DNA for the CDR3 is TGTGCCAGCAGCTCGAATAGCGGGGGCTCCGATACGCAGTATTTT. The J gene is TRBJ2-3, the V gene TRBV7-3; 9 positions agree with TRBD2. The CDR3 length is 15 residues. The J segment lost 6 bases and the V segment lost 4 bases, leaving 8 bases of the junction unmatched. CDR1 is SGHTA, CDR2 FQGTGA, per germline.

The gene calls are TRBV9 and TRBJ1-1; D not resolved. CDR1 is SGDLS and CDR2 is YYNGEE in the germline V gene. Trimming stripped 4 bases from V and 1 base from J, with 11 bases between. CDR3 length: 14 amino acids. CDR3 in amino acids: CASSPDGQNTEAFF. In DNA form, the CDR3 reads TGTGCCAGCAGCCCCGACGGCCAGAACACTGAAGCTTTCTTT.

This clonotype showed up just a few times. The J gene is TRBJ2-3, the V gene TRBV3-1, with D hard to call. The V end was cut by 10 bases, the J end by 3 bases, with 14 bases between. Germline CDR1 LGHDT, CDR2 YNNKEL (reference sequence). This CDR3 has 13 amino acids. The CDR3 region has the DNA TGTGCCACTTCCAGCTCAAGGACAGATACGCAGTATTTT. Translated: CATSSSRTDTQYF.

This clonotype came up a few times. V and J are TRBV29-1 and TRBJ2-1; tentative D call: TRBD1 (6 bases). Trimming shortened V by 6 bases and J by 4 bases, and 10 bases separated the two germline ends. Germline CDR1 is SQVTM and CDR2 is ANQGSEA. The CDR3 runs 12 residues. CDR3 DNA: TGCAGCGTACGGACAGAGTACAATGAGCAGTTCTTC. Its translation: CSVRTEYNEQFF.

This clonotype occurred a few times. The J gene is TRBJ2-5, the V gene TRBV4-1; 9 nucleotides agree with TRBD1. The germline gives CDR1 MGHRA, CDR2 YSYEKL. The trim removed 4 bases at V and 5 bases at J, leaving 8 bases unmatched. The CDR3 is 15 residues long. CDR3 loop: CASSRNRGPRETQYF. CDR3 sequence (DNA): TGCGCCAGCAGCCGAAACAGGGGGCCCCGGGAGACCCAGTACTTC.

This clonotype was recorded at least ten times. The rearrangement joins TRBV5-1 to TRBJ2-6, with 9 bases identical to TRBD1. The CDR3 has 18 amino acids. The V and J ends lost 5 bases and 1 base, in that order; junction bases with no gene match: 10. Germline V gene data show CDR1 as SGHRS and CDR2 as YFSETQ. The CDR3 is CASRSSGTGPSGANVLTF. The CDR3 bases are TGCGCCAGCAGATCTTCCGGGACAGGGCCTTCTGGGGCCAACGTCCTGACTTTC.

This clonotype was seen a handful of times. The V and J genes are TRBV19 and TRBJ1-2; D remains ambiguous. CDR1 is LNHDA, CDR2 SQIVND, per germline (reference sequence). The CDR3 totals 16 residues. Trimming cost V 3 bases and J 8 bases, with 22 bases left between them. This chain's CDR3 is CASSIGVGRAFRGYTF. The CDR3 nucleotides read TGTGCCAGTAGTATTGGTGTAGGACGGGCTTTTCGGGGCTACACCTTC.

This clonotype was detected a few times. The V gene is TRBV20-1, the J gene TRBJ2-5; TRBD1 matches 8 bases. The CDR3 has 12 residues. The V gene's germline CDR1 is DFQATT and CDR2 SNEGSKA (reference sequence). V lost 5 bases and J lost 4; bases outside the gene matches: 3. Here the CDR3 reads CSARTGRETQYF. Written as DNA, the CDR3 is TGCAGTGCTCGGACAGGGCGAGAGACCCAGTACTTC.

This clonotype was detected a few times. This chain joins TRBV29-1 and TRBJ2-1, with 10 bases identical to TRBD2. Trimming at V came to 7 bases and at J to 0 bases, leaving 6 bases not matched to a gene. Germline assignment: CDR1 SQVTM and CDR2 ANQGSEA. This CDR3 contains 15 residues. The CDR3 reads CSGEIAGGSYNEQFF. The CDR3 DNA is TGCAGCGGAGAGATAGCGGGGGGCTCCTACAATGAGCAGTTCTTC.

The chain has TRBV7-9 and TRBJ1-2; tentative D call: TRBD1 (5 bases). Germline-derived CDR1 and CDR2 are SEHNR and FQNEAQ (reference sequence). The CDR3 has 15 residues. V was clipped by 5 bases and J by 4 bases, with 17 bases between them. The CDR3 spells CASSPAGTPSYGYTF. The CDR3 coding sequence is TGTGCCAGCAGCCCGGCCGGGACTCCTAGCTATGGCTACACCTTC.

V gene TRBV20-1 combines with J gene TRBJ1-2, with 8 bases aligning to TRBD1. Germline CDR1 DFQATT, CDR2 SNEGSKA (reference sequence). This CDR3 comprises 12 residues. The V segment lost 6 bases and the J segment 4 bases; nucleotides outside the gene matches: 4. Here the CDR3 DNA reads TGCAGTGCCAGGGACAGGTCCTATGGCTACACCTTC. It translates to CSARDRSYGYTF.

This clonotype was seen repeatedly, ten times or more. V and J are TRBV9 and TRBJ2-1; 7 bases fit TRBD1. The germline gives CDR1 SGDLS, CDR2 YYNGEE. The CDR3 length is 14 residues. V gave up 1 base and J gave up 8 bases; unmatched junction bases: 6. The CDR3 loop reads CASSVRPGQYEQFF. In DNA, the CDR3 is TGTGCCAGCAGCGTAAGACCGGGACAGTATGAGCAGTTCTTC.

In this sample, this clonotype turned up a few times. The V call is TRBV7-9, the J call TRBJ2-1; tentatively, D is TRBD1 or TRBD2 (6 bases each). V lost 0 bases and J lost 7, with 13 bases in between. This CDR3 is built from 15 residues. Germline CDR1 SEHNR, CDR2 FQNEAQ (reference sequence). The CDR3 loop reads CASSLALRGRNEQFF. The CDR3 coding sequence is TGTGCCAGCAGCTTAGCGCTGAGGGGGAGGAATGAGCAGTTCTTC.

This clonotype was detected only a few times. This chain links TRBV9 with TRBJ1-5; maybe TRBD1 (5 bases). CDR1 and CDR2 from the germline V gene are SGDLS and YYNGEE. Trimming cost V 0 bases and J 3 bases, with 10 bases left between them. There are 15 residues in the CDR3. CDR3 bases: TGTGCCAGCAGCGTAGATGGGGGGTCCAATCAGCCCCAGCATTTT. Its protein product is CASSVDGGSNQPQHF.

At least ten counts were recorded for this clonotype. V usage is TRBV5-5 and J usage is TRBJ2-1, with TRBD1 matching over 8 bases. In germline, CDR1 is SGHKS, CDR2 YYEKEE (reference sequence). The CDR3 loop spans 15 amino acids. V was pared by 1 base and J by 3 bases, with 3 bases of the junction left unmatched. CDR3 sequence (DNA): TGTGCCAGCAGCTTGACAGGGGGAGGCTACAATGAGCAGTTCTTC. Residues: CASSLTGGGYNEQFF.